The 31 T cell receptor beta chains below come from one sample, sequenced in a study of blood T cell repertoires in COVID-19. Measured with immunoSEQ multiplex PCR; TCRdb has only the in-frame clones, and not every one. Of 260,000 or so clones listed, roughly 80% are singletons. What was sequenced was peripheral blood. The receptors shown here come from a woman between 70 and 85 years old with acute or convalescent COVID-19.

The V and J genes are TRBV19 and TRBJ2-3, with D possibly TRBD1 on 6 matching bases. The V gene's germline CDR1 is LNHDA and CDR2 SQIVND (reference sequence). CDR3 length: 17 residues. V was clipped by 1 base and J by 1 base, with 15 bases between them. The CDR3 coding sequence is TGTGCCAGTAGTATAGGGACAGTGGTGGTCGGCACAGATACGCAGTATTTT. Translation: CASSIGTVVVGTDTQYF.

This clone has just a few counts. This chain links TRBV10-2 with TRBJ1-5; the D gene is possibly TRBD1 (5 bases). Germline values: CDR1 WSHSY, CDR2 SAAADI. The CDR3 has 14 residues. Between the trimmed V and J ends, which lost 4 bases and 4 bases, there was a span of 11 bases. CDR3 protein: CASSGSGGNQPQHF. The CDR3 DNA is TGCGCCAGCAGTGGTAGTGGGGGGAATCAGCCCCAGCATTTT.

The chain links TRBV3-1 (or the pseudogene TRBV3-2) to TRBJ1-5, with D maybe TRBD1 (5 bases). This CDR3 is built from 16 residues. Per the germline V gene, CDR1 is LGHDT and CDR2 is YNNKEL (reference sequence). V was trimmed by 1 base and J by 1 base, leaving 11 bases between them. The CDR3 nucleotides are TGTGCCAGCAGCCAAGCGGGGGGATCGAGCAATCAGCCCCAGCATTTT. Translation: CASSQAGGSSNQPQHF.

The genes are TRBV10-3 and TRBJ1-3, with D unclear. V lost 6 bases and J 2 bases, leaving 14 bases between the germline ends. The CDR3 is 15 amino acids. Looked up from germline, CDR1 is ENHRY and CDR2 is SYGVKD. The CDR3 region has the DNA TGTGCCATCAGAGACCGCCTAGGTACTGGAAACACCATATATTTT. It is translated as CAIRDRLGTGNTIYF.

The chain couples TRBV6-5 to TRBJ1-5; D not certain. The CDR3 is made up of 14 amino acids. Trimming removed 7 bases from V and 0 bases from J, with 10 bases in between. The germline V gene has CDR1 MNHEY and CDR2 SVGAGI. The CDR3 DNA reads as TGTGCCAGCACGGTTGGTTATAGCAATCAGCCCCAGCATTTT. It codes for CASTVGYSNQPQHF.

This clone appeared a few times. This sequence joins TRBV7-2 and TRBJ2-1, with 14 bases that match TRBD2. With 1 base clipped from V and 8 bases from J, the junction kept 10 bases outside the gene matches. CDR1 and CDR2 (germline): SGHTA, FQGNSA. The CDR3 is made up of 18 amino acids. As DNA, the CDR3 is TGTGCCAGCAGCTTAGGGATGACTAGCGGGGGGGCTCTTGATGAGCAGTTCTTC. It translates to CASSLGMTSGGALDEQFF.

The chain employs TRBV6-1 and TRBJ1-3; D unresolved. The germline gives CDR1 MNHNS, CDR2 SASEGT. CDR3 size: 17 residues. Between the trimmed V and J ends, which lost 2 bases and 7 bases, there was a span of 21 bases. The CDR3 DNA is TGTGCCAGCAGTGAACCGGGGTTGATACAAGGAGGGAACACCATATATTTT. It yields the protein CASSEPGLIQGGNTIYF.

This chain connects TRBV6-5 to TRBJ1-5, with D tentatively TRBD1 (5 bases). Between the trimmed V and J ends, which lost 7 bases and 0 bases, there was a span of 10 bases. CDR1 is MNHEY, CDR2 SVGAGI, per germline. The CDR3 covers 14 residues. The CDR3 DNA is TGTGCCAGCATTTCAAGGGGTAGCAATCAGCCCCAGCATTTT. This codes for CASISRGSNQPQHF.

V gene TRBV18 combines with J gene TRBJ1-1; 8 bases are a match to TRBD1. Trimming at V came to 6 bases and at J to 6 bases, leaving 9 bases not matched to a gene. This CDR3 is built from 14 residues. CDR1 is KGHSH and CDR2 is LQKENI in the germline V gene. The CDR3 protein is CASSGQGVWSEAFF. CDR3 DNA sequence: TGTGCCAGCTCCGGACAGGGTGTATGGTCTGAAGCTTTCTTT. The full variable domain, completed using reference TRBV18 and TRBJ1-1, is NAGVMQNPRHLVRRRGQEARLRCSPMKGHSHVYWYRQLPEEGLKFMVYLQKENIIDESGMPKERFSAEFPKEGPSILRIQQVVRGDSAAYFCASSGQGVWSEAFFGQGTRLTVV.

This chain links TRBV19 with TRBJ2-5, with 9 bases fitting TRBD2. CDR3 length equals 14 residues. J gave up 5 bases and V 10 bases, and 11 bases lay outside the gene matches. Germline CDR1 LNHDA, CDR2 SQIVND (reference sequence). CDR3 nucleotides: TGTGCCACCTCGGCGGGGGGGCCCATCGAGACCCAGTACTTC. Amino acids: CATSAGGPIETQYF.

The rearrangement joins TRBV18 to TRBJ1-3; 12 bases match TRBD1. The V gene end was trimmed by 6 bases and the J gene end by 1 base; junction bases not matched to a gene: 4. Germline values: CDR1 KGHSH, CDR2 LQKENI. The CDR3 spans 16 residues. In DNA form, the CDR3 reads TGTGCCAGCTCGGGGACAGGGGGCGCGTCTGGAAACACCATATATTTT. Its protein product is CASSGTGGASGNTIYF. The variable domain in full, completed from reference TRBV18 and TRBJ1-3, reads NAGVMQNPRHLVRRRGQEARLRCSPMKGHSHVYWYRQLPEEGLKFMVYLQKENIIDESGMPKERFSAEFPKEGPSILRIQQVVRGDSAAYFCASSGTGGASGNTIYFGEGSWLTVV.

The rearrangement links TRBV5-4 to TRBJ1-4; 7 bases agree with TRBD1. Germline values: CDR1 SGHNT, CDR2 YYREEE (reference sequence). The CDR3 contains 14 residues. V shed 4 bases, J shed 8 bases, and the junction held 8 bases outside the gene matches. Written as DNA, the CDR3 is TGTGCCAGCAGCAAGGAGGGGGCGGGGGAAAAACTGTTTTTT. Its protein product is CASSKEGAGEKLFF.

This chain connects TRBV9 to TRBJ2-1; 8 bases match TRBD1. The J segment lost 7 bases and the V segment lost 4 bases, leaving 16 bases of the junction unmatched. Germline lookup yields CDR1 SGDLS and CDR2 YYNGEE. CDR3 length: 17 residues. DNA for the CDR3: TGTGCCAGCAGCCCCGAACCGGGACAGGTCGGGAAAAATGAGCAGTTCTTC. Encoded protein: CASSPEPGQVGKNEQFF.

The chain links TRBV6-2 or TRBV6-3 to TRBJ1-5; weak D call: TRBD1 (6 bases). The germline CDR1 and CDR2 sequences are MNHEY and SVGEGT. Trimming stripped 4 bases from V and 6 bases from J, with 28 bases between. CDR3 size: 19 residues. This CDR3 is CASSSIGGAGVRRFQPQHF. The CDR3 region has the DNA TGTGCCAGCAGTTCCATCGGGGGGGCTGGGGTAAGAAGGTTTCAGCCCCAGCATTTT.

This rearrangement joins TRBV10-2 to TRBJ1-6; weak D call: TRBD1 (5 bases). V lost 5 bases and J 7 bases, leaving 12 bases between the germline ends. This CDR3 spans 14 amino acids. Germline CDR1 is WSHSY and CDR2 is SAAADI. CDR3 protein: CASSLQGGNSPLHF. CDR3 bases: TGCGCCAGCAGTCTTCAGGGTGGGAATTCACCCCTCCACTTT.

The gene calls are TRBV4-2 and TRBJ1-1; the D gene is possibly TRBD1 (5 bases). Germline assignment: CDR1 LGHNA and CDR2 YNFKEQ. V was clipped by 4 bases and J by 1 base, with 25 bases between them. The CDR3 spans 19 residues. CDR3 sequence: CASSPTENPPNGRNTEAFF. For the CDR3, the DNA is TGTGCCAGCAGCCCGACAGAAAACCCGCCAAACGGGAGGAACACTGAAGCTTTCTTT.

The genes are TRBV6-1 and TRBJ1-1; D gene unclear. This CDR3 has 14 residues. V lost 2 bases and J lost 1, with 8 bases in between. Germline values: CDR1 MNHNS, CDR2 SASEGT. This chain's CDR3 is CASSEHSSNTEAFF. The DNA for the CDR3 is TGTGCCAGCAGTGAACACAGCTCGAACACTGAAGCTTTCTTT.

The chain links TRBV18 to TRBJ1-5; a possible D gene is TRBD1 (6 bases). Germline V CDR1 and CDR2: KGHSH, LQKENI. V lost 4 bases and J 0 bases, leaving 10 bases between the germline ends. This CDR3 comprises 15 residues. The CDR3 region is CASSLTGDSNQPQHF. As DNA, the CDR3 is TGTGCCAGCTCACTGACAGGAGATAGCAATCAGCCCCAGCATTTT. Full variable domain (rest looked up from reference TRBV18 and TRBJ1-5): NAGVMQNPRHLVRRRGQEARLRCSPMKGHSHVYWYRQLPEEGLKFMVYLQKENIIDESGMPKERFSAEFPKEGPSILRIQQVVRGDSAAYFCASSLTGDSNQPQHFGDGTRLSIL.

In this sample, this clone turned up a few times. This chain's CDR3 is CAIKERTVGSYGYTF. CDR3 in DNA: TGTGCCATCAAAGAACGGACAGTGGGTTCTTATGGCTACACCTTC. The V call is TRBV28, the J call TRBJ1-2; D might be TRBD1 (6 bases). Germline V gene data show CDR1 as MDHEN and CDR2 as SYDVKM. CDR3 size: 15 residues. The V end was cut by 10 bases, the J end by 5 bases, with 23 bases between.

V is TRBV5-1 and J is TRBJ2-1; D uncertain. V lost 2 bases to trimming and J lost 3 bases, with 6 bases between them. The CDR3 is 13 residues long. Germline-derived CDR1 and CDR2 are SGHRS and YFSETQ. The CDR3 DNA sequence: TGCGCCAGCAGCTTCAACAACTACAATGAGCAGTTCTTC. Protein sequence: CASSFNNYNEQFF.

The J gene is TRBJ1-2, the V gene TRBV19; D might be TRBD1 (6 bases). Between the trimmed V and J ends, which lost 5 bases and 0 bases, there was a span of 13 bases. Germline CDR1 and CDR2: LNHDA and SQIVND (reference sequence). This CDR3 comprises 15 residues. CDR3: CASSSPTGPNYGYTF. The CDR3 DNA sequence: TGTGCCAGTAGTTCCCCGACAGGTCCTAACTATGGCTACACCTTC.

The V gene is TRBV7-2, the J gene TRBJ1-6; tentatively, D is TRBD1 (5 bases). Per germline, CDR1 SGHTA and CDR2 FQGNSA. The CDR3 is made up of 16 amino acids. Between the trimmed V and J ends, which lost 3 bases and 5 bases, there was a span of 14 bases. This CDR3 is CASSLLSRGDNSPLHF. The CDR3 DNA reads TGTGCCAGCAGCTTGCTTTCTCGGGGGGATAATTCACCCCTCCACTTT.

V and J are TRBV7-6 and TRBJ2-1; 11 nucleotides align to TRBD2. The CDR3 has 14 amino acids. Trimming at V came to 5 bases and at J to 9 bases, leaving 6 bases not matched to a gene. Germline V CDR1 and CDR2: SGHVS, FNYEAQ. As DNA, the CDR3 is TGTGCCAGCAGCCCTCTAGCGGGGGGATCTGAGCAGTTCTTC. Amino acids: CASSPLAGGSEQFF.

The CDR3 region is CASSVGTGGNEQFF. The CDR3 DNA is TGCGCCAGCAGTGTTGGGACAGGGGGCAATGAGCAGTTCTTC. The V call is TRBV10-1, the J call TRBJ2-1; TRBD1 aligns across 11 bases. Germline V gene sequence: CDR1 WNHNN, CDR2 SYGVQD (reference sequence). With 4 bases clipped from V and 6 bases from J, the junction kept 2 bases outside the gene matches. This CDR3 region has 14 residues.

Concerning this clone: The same CDR3 is also encoded by other DNA sequences in this sample. The chain employs TRBV18 and TRBJ1-3, with a possible D match to TRBD1 (6 bases). Germline V gene sequence: CDR1 KGHSH, CDR2 LQKENI. V dropped 3 bases and J dropped 0 bases, with 15 bases sitting between them. This CDR3 contains 17 residues. The CDR3 reads CASSPPGQPVSGNTIYF. CDR3 DNA: TGTGCCAGCTCACCCCCCGGACAGCCCGTCTCTGGAAACACCATATATTTT.

The chain carries TRBV15 and TRBJ1-2, with 9 bases lining up with TRBD1. Germline trimming cut 1 base from V and 4 bases from J; bases unmatched to any gene: 7. Germline assignment: CDR1 LNHNV and CDR2 YYDKDF (reference sequence). The CDR3 length is 16 residues. CDR3 protein: CATSRVGQGASYGYTF. CDR3 DNA sequence: TGTGCCACCAGCAGAGTGGGACAGGGCGCTAGCTATGGCTACACCTTC.

The rearrangement joins TRBV3-1 (or the pseudogene TRBV3-2) to TRBJ1-2; 8 bases fit TRBD1. Per germline, CDR1 LGHDT and CDR2 YNNKEL (reference sequence). The ends lost 0 bases at V and 2 bases at J; junction bases unmatched: 2. The CDR3 consists of 15 residues. CDR3 nucleotide sequence: TGTGCCAGCAGCCAAGATAGACAGGGGAACTATGGCTACACCTTC. Its translation is CASSQDRQGNYGYTF.

J is TRBJ1-6 and V is TRBV30; D is uncertain. The V gene's germline CDR1 is GTSNPN and CDR2 SVGIG (reference sequence). Trimming cost V 0 bases and J 0 bases, with 6 bases left between them. This CDR3 spans 15 amino acids. Here the CDR3 DNA reads TGTGCCTGGAGTGTGGAGAGCTCCTATAATTCACCCCTCCACTTT. Translation: CAWSVESSYNSPLHF.

This clone was seen just once. The chain is built from TRBV10-1 and TRBJ1-1; TRBD1 matches 9 bases. Germline V CDR1 and CDR2: WNHNN, SYGVQD (reference sequence). J gave up 4 bases and V 5 bases, and 5 bases lay outside the gene matches. CDR3 length: 14 residues. CDR3 DNA sequence: TGCGCCAGCAGTACCGGGACAGGGATCACTGAAGCTTTCTTT. It codes for CASSTGTGITEAFF.

V and J are TRBV6-6 and TRBJ2-7; TRBD2 is a possible D gene (5 bases). The CDR3 sequence is 16 residues long. The germline V gene encodes CDR1 MNHNY and CDR2 SVGAGI (reference sequence). V shed 6 bases and J shed 2 bases, with 20 bases lying between them. This CDR3 is CASRGREGRATYEQYF. Written as DNA, the CDR3 is TGTGCCAGCAGAGGACGGGAAGGGCGGGCAACCTACGAGCAGTACTTC.

The rearrangement joins TRBV2 to TRBJ1-1, with a possible D match to TRBD1 (6 bases). This CDR3 is built from 16 residues. V shed 7 bases and J shed 4 bases, with 22 bases lying between them. Germline CDR1 is SNHLY and CDR2 is FYNNEI. The CDR3 region is CASMLGTLNQGTEAFF. The DNA for the CDR3 is TGTGCCAGCATGCTCGGGACACTCAACCAGGGCACTGAAGCTTTCTTT.